The sequence of this TCR beta chain was determined in a study of blood T cell repertoires in COVID-19. Whole-study context: Collection of acute and convalescent COVID-19 samples took place in the United States, Italy and Spain. The cDNA or gDNA used as material had been derived from T cells, B-cell-depleted T cells, or PBMCs.

The CDR3 is made up of 14 amino acids. Germline V gene sequence: CDR1 LNHNV, CDR2 YYDKDF (reference sequence). The germline V and J ends were trimmed by 5 bases and 0 bases, with 8 bases remaining between them. Using immunoSEQ multiplex PCR, the repertoire was profiled, and TCRdb retains in-frame clones only, with some absent. The sample records 150,000 to 200,000 clones, 80% to 90% being singletons. The chain is built from TRBV15 and TRBJ2-1, with TRBD2 as a possible D gene (5 bases). This receptor was identified in a man between 18 and 29 years old who had recovered from COVID-19. The sequenced sample was peripheral blood. The CDR3 reads CATSRGSSYNEQFF. CDR3 sequence (DNA): TGTGCCACCAGCCGGGGAAGCTCCTACAATGAGCAGTTCTTC.